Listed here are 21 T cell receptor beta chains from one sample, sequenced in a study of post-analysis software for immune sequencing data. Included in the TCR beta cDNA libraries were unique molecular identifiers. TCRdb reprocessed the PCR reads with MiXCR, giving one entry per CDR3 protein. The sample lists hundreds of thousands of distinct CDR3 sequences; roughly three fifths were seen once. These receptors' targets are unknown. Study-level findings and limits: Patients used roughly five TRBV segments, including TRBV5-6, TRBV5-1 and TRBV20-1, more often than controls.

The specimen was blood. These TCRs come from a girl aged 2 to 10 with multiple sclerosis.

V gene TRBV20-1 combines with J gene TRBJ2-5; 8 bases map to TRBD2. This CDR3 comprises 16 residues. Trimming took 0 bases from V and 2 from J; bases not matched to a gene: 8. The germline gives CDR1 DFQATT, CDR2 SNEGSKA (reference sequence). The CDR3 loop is CSARDRGLEVQETQYF. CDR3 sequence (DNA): TGCAGTGCTAGAGATCGGGGACTAGAGGTGCAAGAGACCCAGTACTTC.

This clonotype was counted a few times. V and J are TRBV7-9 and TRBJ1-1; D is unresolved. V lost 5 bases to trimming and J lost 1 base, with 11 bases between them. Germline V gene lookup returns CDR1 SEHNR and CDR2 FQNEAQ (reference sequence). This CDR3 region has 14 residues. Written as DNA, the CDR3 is TGTGCCAGCAGCCCGTGGGTTGGGAACACTGAAGCTTTCTTT. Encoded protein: CASSPWVGNTEAFF.

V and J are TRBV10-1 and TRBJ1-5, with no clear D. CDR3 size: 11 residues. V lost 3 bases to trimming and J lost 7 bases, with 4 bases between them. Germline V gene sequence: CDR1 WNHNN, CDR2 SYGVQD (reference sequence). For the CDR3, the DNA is TGCGCCAGCAGTGACCGGCAGCCCCAGCATTTT. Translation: CASSDRQPQHF.

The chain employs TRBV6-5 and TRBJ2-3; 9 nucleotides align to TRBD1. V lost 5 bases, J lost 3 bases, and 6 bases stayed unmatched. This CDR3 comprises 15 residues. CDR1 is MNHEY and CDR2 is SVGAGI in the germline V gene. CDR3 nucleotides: TGTGCCAGCAGTCATCCACAGGGGGCAACAGATACGCAGTATTTT. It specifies CASSHPQGATDTQYF.

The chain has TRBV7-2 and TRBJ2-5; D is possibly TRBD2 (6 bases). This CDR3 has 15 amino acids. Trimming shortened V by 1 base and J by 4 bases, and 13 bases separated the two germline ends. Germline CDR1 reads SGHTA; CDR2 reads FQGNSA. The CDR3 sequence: CASSLGARGGETQYF. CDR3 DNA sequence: TGTGCCAGCAGCTTAGGGGCGCGGGGAGGAGAGACCCAGTACTTC.

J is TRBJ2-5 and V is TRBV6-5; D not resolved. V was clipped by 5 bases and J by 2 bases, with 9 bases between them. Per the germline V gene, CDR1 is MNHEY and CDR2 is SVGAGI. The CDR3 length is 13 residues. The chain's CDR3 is CASSPTNQETQYF. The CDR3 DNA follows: TGTGCCAGCAGTCCGACAAATCAAGAGACCCAGTACTTC.

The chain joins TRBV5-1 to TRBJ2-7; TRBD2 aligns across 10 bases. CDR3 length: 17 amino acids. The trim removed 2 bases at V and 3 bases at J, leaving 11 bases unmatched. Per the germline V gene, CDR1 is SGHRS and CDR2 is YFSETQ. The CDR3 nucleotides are TGCGCCAGCAGCTTTCGGGTAGGACTAGCGGTTAACTACGAGCAGTACTTC. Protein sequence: CASSFRVGLAVNYEQYF.

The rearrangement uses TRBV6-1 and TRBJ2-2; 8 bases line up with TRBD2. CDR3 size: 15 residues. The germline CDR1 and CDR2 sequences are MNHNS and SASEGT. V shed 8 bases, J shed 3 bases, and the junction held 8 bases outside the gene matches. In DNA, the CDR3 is TGTGCCAGCGGCGGGGGGCCTTCGTACACCGGGGAGCTGTTTTTT. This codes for CASGGGPSYTGELFF.

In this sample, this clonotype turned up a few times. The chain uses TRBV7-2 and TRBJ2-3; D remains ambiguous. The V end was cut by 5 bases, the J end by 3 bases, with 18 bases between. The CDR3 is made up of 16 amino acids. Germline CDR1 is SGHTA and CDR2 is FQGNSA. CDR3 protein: CASSTRTQLGTDTQYF. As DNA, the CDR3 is TGTGCCAGCAGCACGCGGACCCAACTGGGTACAGATACGCAGTATTTT.

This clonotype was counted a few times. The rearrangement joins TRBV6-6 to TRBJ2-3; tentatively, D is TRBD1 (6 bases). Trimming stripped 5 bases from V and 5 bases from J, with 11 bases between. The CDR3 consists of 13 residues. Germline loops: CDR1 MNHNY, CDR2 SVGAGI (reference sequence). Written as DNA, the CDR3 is TGTGCCAGCAGTATACAGGGAGAAGATACGCAGTATTTT. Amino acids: CASSIQGEDTQYF.

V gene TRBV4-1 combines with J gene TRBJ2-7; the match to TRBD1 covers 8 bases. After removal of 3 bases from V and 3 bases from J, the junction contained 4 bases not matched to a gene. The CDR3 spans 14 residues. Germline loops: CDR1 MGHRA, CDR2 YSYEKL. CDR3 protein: CASSHGQGGYEQYF. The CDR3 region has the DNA TGCGCCAGCAGCCATGGACAGGGTGGCTACGAGCAGTACTTC.

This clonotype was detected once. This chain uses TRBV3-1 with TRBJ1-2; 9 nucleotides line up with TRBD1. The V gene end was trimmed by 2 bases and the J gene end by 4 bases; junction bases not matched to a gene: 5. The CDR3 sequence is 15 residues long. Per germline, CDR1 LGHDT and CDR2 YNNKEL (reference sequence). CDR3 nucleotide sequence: TGTGCCAGCAGCCAACCCCGGGACAGGGCCTATGGCTACACCTTC. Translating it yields CASSQPRDRAYGYTF.

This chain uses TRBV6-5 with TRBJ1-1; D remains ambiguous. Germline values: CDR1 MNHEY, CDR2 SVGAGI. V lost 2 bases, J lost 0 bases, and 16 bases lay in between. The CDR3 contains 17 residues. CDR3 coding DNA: TGTGCCAGCAGTTACAGCCGACGGAGCTATATGAACACTGAAGCTTTCTTT. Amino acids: CASSYSRRSYMNTEAFF.

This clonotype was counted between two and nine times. CDR3 region: CASSSTGLGSYNEQFF. The CDR3 nucleotides are TGTGCCAGCAGTTCCACGGGACTAGGCTCCTACAATGAGCAGTTCTTC. The chain uses TRBV11-2 and TRBJ2-1; 8 positions match TRBD2. This CDR3 contains 16 residues. Trimming removed 6 bases from V and 0 bases from J; junction bases left unmatched: 7. The germline V gene has CDR1 SGHAT and CDR2 FQNNGV.

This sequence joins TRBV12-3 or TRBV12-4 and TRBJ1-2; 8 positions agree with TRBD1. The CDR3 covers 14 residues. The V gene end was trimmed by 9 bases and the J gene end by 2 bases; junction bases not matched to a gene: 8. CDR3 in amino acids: CASRQGTSNYGYTF. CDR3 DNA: TGTGCCAGTCGACAGGGGACGTCAAACTATGGCTACACCTTC.

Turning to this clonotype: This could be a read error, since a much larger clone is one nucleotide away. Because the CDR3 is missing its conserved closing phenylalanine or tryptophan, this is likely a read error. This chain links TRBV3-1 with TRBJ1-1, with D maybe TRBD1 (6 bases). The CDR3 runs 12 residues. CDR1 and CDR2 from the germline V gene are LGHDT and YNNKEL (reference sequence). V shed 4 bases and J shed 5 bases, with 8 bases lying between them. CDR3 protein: CASSPTGTEAFV. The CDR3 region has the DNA TGTGCCAGCAGCCCTACAGGGACTGAAGCTTTCGTT.

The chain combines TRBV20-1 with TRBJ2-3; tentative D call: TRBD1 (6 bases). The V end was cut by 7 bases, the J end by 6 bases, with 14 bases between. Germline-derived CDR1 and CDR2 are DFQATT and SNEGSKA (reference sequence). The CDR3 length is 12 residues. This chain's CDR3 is CSGRRGVDTQYF. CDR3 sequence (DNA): TGCAGTGGTCGCAGGGGAGTGGATACGCAGTATTTT.

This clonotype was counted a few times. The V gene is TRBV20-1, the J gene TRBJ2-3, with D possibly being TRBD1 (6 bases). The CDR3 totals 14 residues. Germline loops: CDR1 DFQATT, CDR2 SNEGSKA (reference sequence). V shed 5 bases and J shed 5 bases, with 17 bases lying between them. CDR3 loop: CSASRDIRRDTQYF. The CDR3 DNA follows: TGCAGTGCTTCCCGGGACATACGAAGAGATACGCAGTATTTT.

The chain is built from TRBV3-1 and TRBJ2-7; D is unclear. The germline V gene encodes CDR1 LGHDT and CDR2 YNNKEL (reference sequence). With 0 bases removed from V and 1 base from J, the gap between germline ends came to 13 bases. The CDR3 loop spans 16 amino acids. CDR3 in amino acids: CASSQDFLAVSYEQYF. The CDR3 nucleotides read TGTGCCAGCAGCCAAGACTTCCTCGCGGTATCCTACGAGCAGTACTTC.

As DNA, the CDR3 is TGTGCCAGCAGTGCGAGGGAGGGAATGGAATCACCCCTCCACTTT. It specifies CASSAREGMESPLHF. The chain links TRBV2 to TRBJ1-6; D not certain. Deletions cut 4 bases from V and 10 bases from J, with 17 bases between. The CDR3 is made up of 15 amino acids. CDR1 and CDR2 (germline): SNHLY, FYNNEI.

CDR3: CAISESTGVGETQYF. The CDR3 region has the DNA TGTGCCATCAGTGAGTCGACAGGGGTTGGAGAGACCCAGTACTTC. This chain links TRBV10-3 with TRBJ2-5; 8 bases align to TRBD1. The CDR3 loop spans 15 amino acids. Germline assignment: CDR1 ENHRY and CDR2 SYGVKD. Trimming at V came to 0 bases and at J to 4 bases, leaving 4 bases not matched to a gene.